Shown below are 20 T cell receptor beta chains from a single sample sequenced in a study of response to subunit inactivated influenza vaccine. MiXCR, applied by TCRdb to the RT-PCR reads, yields one record per CDR3 protein. The profile shows about 540,000 distinct CDR3 sequences, roughly 25% of them singletons. The same specimen was also included in a second study, on T cells expressing NK-cell markers. That publication notes: The cDNA for TCR beta came from 5'RACE template switching with UMIs.

The input for sequencing was CD4+ T cells sorted from PBMCs, taken 11 to 12 days after vaccination. The receptors here all came from a man aged 50-60 years who received an inactivated influenza vaccine.

CDR3 residues: CASSYEPEANTGELFF. For the CDR3, the DNA is TGTGCCAGCAGTTACGAACCAGAAGCGAACACCGGGGAGCTGTTTTTT. The V and J genes are TRBV6-5 and TRBJ2-2, with D uncertain. The CDR3 length is 16 residues. The V and J ends lost 2 bases and 0 bases respectively, with 10 bases between them. CDR1 and CDR2 (germline): MNHEY, SVGAGI.

The rearrangement uses TRBV7-8 and TRBJ2-2; TRBD1 or TRBD2 may be the D gene (5 bases each). The germline gives CDR1 SGHVS, CDR2 FQNEAQ. Trimming removed 1 base at V and 10 bases at J, with 10 bases between. This CDR3 spans 13 amino acids. DNA for the CDR3: TGTGCCAGCAGCTTAGATCGGGACCAGGAGCTGTTTTTT. It specifies CASSLDRDQELFF. Using reference TRBV7-8 and TRBJ2-2 for the parts outside the CDR3, the full variable domain is GAGVSQSPRYKVAKRGQDVALRCDPISGHVSLFWYQQALGQGPEFLTYFQNEAQLDKSGLPSDRFFAERPEGSVSTLKIQRTQQEDSAVYLCASSLDRDQELFFGEGSRLTVL.

The chain links TRBV10-3 to TRBJ2-7; the match to TRBD1 covers 10 bases. With V trimmed by 9 bases and J by 4 bases, 6 bases remained unmatched. This CDR3 comprises 13 residues. The V gene's germline CDR1 is ENHRY and CDR2 SYGVKD. The CDR3 DNA sequence: TGTGCCATGTCCCGGGACAGGGGTTACGAGCAGTACTTC. As protein: CAMSRDRGYEQYF.

This chain links TRBV4-2 with TRBJ2-7, with 8 nucleotides matching TRBD2. The CDR3 runs 15 residues. CDR1 and CDR2 (germline): LGHNA, YNFKEQ. After removal of 4 bases from V and 2 bases from J, the junction contained 7 bases not matched to a gene. In nucleotides, the CDR3 is TGTGCCAGCAGCCGTTCGGGAGGGAGCGCCTACGAGCAGTACTTC. Encoded protein: CASSRSGGSAYEQYF.

This clonotype occurred a few times. This chain joins TRBV15 and TRBJ2-2, with 13 bases aligning to TRBD2. Germline V lookup: CDR1 LNHNV, CDR2 YYDKDF (reference sequence). The CDR3 consists of 18 residues. The V segment lost 1 base and the J segment 2 bases; nucleotides outside the gene matches: 4. CDR3 bases: TGTGCCACCAGCAGAGTAGGACTAGCGGGGGCTAACACCGGGGAGCTGTTTTTT. Amino acid sequence: CATSRVGLAGANTGELFF.

There are a few counts of this clonotype. J is TRBJ2-7 and V is TRBV20-1; D is perhaps TRBD1 or TRBD2 (7 bases each). V was cut by 0 bases and J by 5 bases, with 14 bases left in between. This CDR3 is 14 amino acids long. From germline, CDR1 is DFQATT and CDR2 SNEGSKA (reference sequence). CDR3 region: CSARDQGGTNEQYF. Here the CDR3 DNA reads TGCAGTGCTAGAGATCAGGGGGGGACAAACGAGCAGTACTTC.

The chain has TRBV7-8 and TRBJ2-4; 14 nucleotides line up with TRBD2. V lost 1 base and J lost 6; bases outside the gene matches: 2. This CDR3 spans 16 amino acids. Per the germline V gene, CDR1 is SGHVS and CDR2 is FQNEAQ. CDR3 sequence (DNA): TGTGCCAGCAGCTTAGGGGGACTAGCGGGAGCAAACATTCAGTACTTC. Protein product: CASSLGGLAGANIQYF.

This clonotype was picked up a small number of times. The chain links TRBV7-6 to TRBJ2-2, with TRBD2 identical over 8 bases. The length of the CDR3 is 18 residues. V lost 1 base, J lost 1 base, and 8 bases stayed unmatched. Per the germline V gene, CDR1 is SGHVS and CDR2 is FNYEAQ. Written as DNA, the CDR3 is TGTGCCAGCAGCTTAGAATCCGGGACTAGTAGGAACACCGGGGAGCTGTTTTTT. Amino acid sequence: CASSLESGTSRNTGELFF.

In its sample, this clonotype was seen a few times. This chain joins TRBV10-3 and TRBJ2-1, with 7 bases that match TRBD2. The CDR3 consists of 16 residues. CDR1 is ENHRY, CDR2 SYGVKD, per germline. J gave up 5 bases and V 6 bases, and 13 bases lay outside the gene matches. CDR3 in amino acids: CAISPGEGRPNNEQFF. For the CDR3, the DNA is TGTGCCATCAGCCCGGGGGAGGGACGCCCCAACAATGAGCAGTTCTTC.

This sequence joins TRBV25-1 and TRBJ2-5; D is unclear. The CDR3 consists of 12 residues. Germline V gives CDR1 MGHDK, CDR2 SYGVNS. V was shortened by 6 bases and J by 2 bases, with 7 bases between the two germline ends. The CDR3 spells CASRLEQETQYF. CDR3 nucleotide sequence: TGTGCCAGCAGGCTAGAACAAGAGACCCAGTACTTC.

The gene calls are TRBV27 and TRBJ2-1; 7 bases agree with TRBD2. The ends lost 5 bases at V and 3 bases at J; junction bases unmatched: 7. This CDR3 is built from 15 residues. Per the germline V gene, CDR1 is MNHEY and CDR2 is SMNVEV (reference sequence). CDR3 in DNA: TGTGCCAGCAGTCCCCAGCGGGACCGCTACAATGAGCAGTTCTTC. Its protein is CASSPQRDRYNEQFF.

The chain recombines TRBV20-1 with TRBJ2-5, with D maybe TRBD2 (6 bases). The V end lost 6 bases, the J end lost 5 bases, and 13 bases lay between the germline ends. The CDR3 contains 12 residues. Germline CDR1 DFQATT, CDR2 SNEGSKA (reference sequence). CDR3 DNA sequence: TGCAGTGCCCAGAGCAGCGGGGAGACCCAGTACTTC. As protein: CSAQSSGETQYF.

This clonotype was counted a few times. The J gene is TRBJ2-2, the V gene TRBV2, with 7 bases that match TRBD2. Germline lookup yields CDR1 SNHLY and CDR2 FYNNEI. Trimming cost V 9 bases and J 1 base; bases outside gene matches: 11. This CDR3 has 16 residues. The CDR3 sequence: CARKKTAGVNTGELFF. The CDR3 nucleotides read TGTGCCAGGAAAAAAACGGCGGGAGTGAACACCGGGGAGCTGTTTTTT.

The chain carries TRBV18 and TRBJ2-3; no clear D gene. V was trimmed by 3 bases and J by 4 bases, leaving 11 bases between them. CDR3 length: 14 amino acids. From germline, CDR1 is KGHSH and CDR2 LQKENI. The CDR3 protein is CASSPFGPPDTQYF. CDR3 DNA sequence: TGTGCCAGCTCACCGTTTGGGCCGCCAGATACGCAGTATTTT.

The chain has TRBV5-1 and TRBJ2-3; 10 nucleotides align to TRBD1. V gave up 3 bases and J gave up 2 bases; unmatched junction bases: 6. CDR3 length: 16 residues. CDR1 is SGHRS, CDR2 YFSETQ, per germline. CDR3 region: CASSYGTGDYTDTQYF. The CDR3 nucleotides read TGCGCCAGCAGCTACGGGACAGGGGACTACACAGATACGCAGTATTTT.

This clonotype occurred once. The chain uses TRBV2 and TRBJ2-5; D is perhaps TRBD2 (5 bases). V was trimmed by 1 base and J by 5 bases, leaving 8 bases between them. Germline V CDR1 and CDR2: SNHLY, FYNNEI. CDR3 size: 13 residues. CDR3 in amino acids: CASSEVGAETQYF. Written as DNA, the CDR3 is TGTGCCAGCAGTGAAGTGGGAGCGGAGACCCAGTACTTC.

The chain employs TRBV20-1 and TRBJ2-1, with D possibly being TRBD2 (6 bases). This CDR3 has 14 amino acids. V lost 3 bases, J lost 6 bases, and 15 bases lay in between. Germline values: CDR1 DFQATT, CDR2 SNEGSKA (reference sequence). CDR3 protein: CSASLPGGVNEQFF. DNA for the CDR3: TGCAGTGCTAGTCTTCCTGGCGGGGTCAATGAGCAGTTCTTC.

This clonotype has a handful of counts. CDR3 coding DNA: TGTGCCAGCAGTTCTTTAACGAGGGGACGGGGCACCTACGAGCAGTACTTC. It encodes CASSSLTRGRGTYEQYF. The chain couples TRBV28 to TRBJ2-7; D might be TRBD1 or TRBD2, each matching 5 bases. V was shortened by 4 bases and J by 2 bases, with 21 bases between the two germline ends. The CDR3 covers 17 residues. CDR1 and CDR2 from the germline V gene are MDHEN and SYDVKM.

This clonotype has more than one count but fewer than ten. The chain carries TRBV9 and TRBJ2-1; no definite D call. The CDR3 spans 15 residues. Germline CDR1 and CDR2: SGDLS and YYNGEE. V shed 0 bases and J shed 0 bases, with 7 bases lying between them. For the CDR3, the DNA is TGTGCCAGCAGCGTAGGGGTAGGCTCCTACAATGAGCAGTTCTTC. It codes for CASSVGVGSYNEQFF.

This chain links TRBV7-3 with TRBJ2-2; D call uncertain. The germline gives CDR1 SGHTA, CDR2 FQGTGA. The CDR3 extends over 16 amino acids. Deletions cut 1 base from V and 6 bases from J, with 15 bases between. DNA for the CDR3: TGTGCCAGCAGCTTAATCCGACATGGGAAACCCGGGGAGCTGTTTTTT. Translating gives CASSLIRHGKPGELFF. Supplemented by reference TRBV7-3 and TRBJ2-2, the full variable domain reads GAGVSQTPSNKVTEKGKYVELRCDPISGHTALYWYRQSLGQGPEFLIYFQGTGAADDSGLPNDRFFAVRPEGSVSTLKIQRTERGDSAVYLCASSLIRHGKPGELFFGEGSRLTVL.